The 7 T cell receptor beta chains presented below share a single source sample, sequenced in a study of response to subunit inactivated influenza vaccine. TCRdb redid the calling of the RT-PCR reads with MiXCR, one entry per CDR3 protein. The data contain about half a million distinct CDR3 sequences, under 9% of them singletons. The specimen comprised PBMCs from blood, sampled less than 25 months after vaccination. All receptors derive from a man between 50 and 69 years old who received an inactivated influenza vaccine.

This chain links TRBV7-9 with TRBJ1-3, with D uncertain. Germline V CDR1 and CDR2: SEHNR, FQNEAQ (reference sequence). CDR3 length equals 15 residues. V lost 0 bases and J lost 4, with 10 bases in between. The CDR3 DNA reads TGTGCCAGCAGCTTAGCCGGGGTCCGGGGAAACACCATATATTTT. It yields the protein CASSLAGVRGNTIYF.

This clonotype turned up a few times. This chain uses TRBV19 with TRBJ2-1, with TRBD2 matching over 11 bases. Germline V gene sequence: CDR1 LNHDA, CDR2 SQIVND (reference sequence). The CDR3 has 17 residues. The ends lost 7 bases at V and 2 bases at J; junction bases unmatched: 10. The CDR3 DNA reads as TGTGCCAGTACGGGACTAGCGGTTTCCGAGACCTACAATGAGCAGTTCTTC. Protein sequence: CASTGLAVSETYNEQFF.

The chain links TRBV30 to TRBJ2-7; D not resolved. The V end lost 3 bases, the J end lost 3 bases, and 12 bases lay between the germline ends. The CDR3 runs to 13 residues. The V gene's germline CDR1 is GTSNPN and CDR2 SVGIG (reference sequence). CDR3 nucleotide sequence: TGTGCCTGGAGAGGTGGCAGAAACTACGAGCAGTACTTC. This translates into CAWRGGRNYEQYF.

The rearrangement uses TRBV16 and TRBJ2-7; TRBD2 matches 9 bases. This CDR3 spans 16 amino acids. Looked up from germline, CDR1 is KGHSY and CDR2 is FQNENV. V dropped 3 bases and J dropped 2; count of bases not matched to a gene: 8. The chain's CDR3 is CASSHPSGGKTYEQYF. DNA of the CDR3: TGTGCCAGCAGCCACCCCAGCGGGGGGAAAACCTACGAGCAGTACTTC.

Many counts were recorded for this clonotype. The rearrangement joins TRBV12-3 or TRBV12-4 to TRBJ1-1; no reliable D call. The V end was cut by 8 bases, the J end by 1 base, with 17 bases between. The CDR3 extends over 15 amino acids. In DNA form, the CDR3 reads TGTGCCAGCCATACCCTTCTTTCGGGGAACACTGAAGCTTTCTTT. Translation: CASHTLLSGNTEAFF.

This rearrangement joins TRBV25-1 to TRBJ2-7; 8 bases fit TRBD1. With V trimmed by 5 bases and J by 6 bases, 6 bases remained unmatched. Germline V CDR1 and CDR2: MGHDK, SYGVNS. This CDR3 region has 13 residues. The CDR3 DNA sequence: TGTGCCAGCAGTATCTGGACAGGGCTCGAGCAGTACTTC. Translated: CASSIWTGLEQYF.

This clonotype has more than one count but fewer than ten. V gene TRBV5-1 combines with J gene TRBJ2-3; 13 bases are a match to TRBD2. The CDR3 extends over 17 amino acids. V dropped 2 bases and J dropped 4; count of bases not matched to a gene: 7. In germline, CDR1 is SGHRS, CDR2 YFSETQ. This CDR3 reads CASSLGTSGNPPDTQYF. DNA for the CDR3: TGCGCCAGCAGCTTAGGGACTAGCGGGAACCCTCCAGATACGCAGTATTTT. Full variable domain (remainder filled in from reference TRBV5-1 and TRBJ2-3): KAGVTQTPRYLIKTRGQQVTLSCSPISGHRSVSWYQQTPGQGLQFLFEYFSETQRNKGNFPGRFSGRQFSNSRSEMNVSTLELGDSALYLCASSLGTSGNPPDTQYFGPGTRLTVL.